This TCR beta chain derives from a study of blood T cell repertoires in COVID-19. V was cut by 5 bases and J by 4 bases, with 12 bases left in between. The length of the CDR3 is 13 residues. Germline V gene lookup returns CDR1 SGHVS and CDR2 FNYEAQ. Authors' methods: Estimation of nucleated cell counts was performed using reference gene primer amplification. Profiling relied on immunoSEQ multiplex PCR, and the TCRdb table lists in-frame clones only, not all of them. The DNA gave D and trimming, while V, J and clone size come from that table. This table holds 250,000 to 350,000 clones, about nine tenths found once. A single count supports this clone.

The gene calls are TRBV7-6 and TRBJ2-7; the D is unclear. This TCR came from a woman between 45 and 60 years old who had been exposed to COVID-19. The specimen sequenced was PBMCs or T cells enriched from blood (not recorded which). This CDR3 reads CASSLGSKYEQYF. DNA for the CDR3: TGTGCCAGCAGCCTCGGGTCGAAATACGAGCAGTACTTC.